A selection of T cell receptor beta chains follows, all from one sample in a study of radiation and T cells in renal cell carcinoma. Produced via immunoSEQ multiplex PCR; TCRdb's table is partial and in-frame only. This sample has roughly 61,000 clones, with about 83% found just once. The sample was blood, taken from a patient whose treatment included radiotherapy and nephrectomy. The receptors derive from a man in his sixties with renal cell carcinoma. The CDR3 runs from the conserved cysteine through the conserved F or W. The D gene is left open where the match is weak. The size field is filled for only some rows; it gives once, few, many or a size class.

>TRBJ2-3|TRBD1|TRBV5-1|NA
TGCGCCAGCAGCTTCGACAGGGCACCAGATACGCAGTATTTT
CASSFDRAPDTQYF
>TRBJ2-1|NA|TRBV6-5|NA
TGTGCCAGCAGTTACTCGCGGGCATTCAATGAGCAGTTCTTC
CASSYSRAFNEQFF
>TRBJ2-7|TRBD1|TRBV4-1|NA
TGCGCCAGCGGCCAAGATTTAGGCCAGGGGGCAAAGTACTTC
CASGQDLGQGAKYF
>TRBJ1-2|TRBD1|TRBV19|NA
TGTGCCAGTAGTATCAGGGGGCAGAACTATGGCTACACCTTC
CASSIRGQNYGYTF
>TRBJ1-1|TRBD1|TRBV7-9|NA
TGTGCCAGCAGCCCAGACAGGGCGTCCACTGAAGCTTTCTTT
CASSPDRASTEAFF
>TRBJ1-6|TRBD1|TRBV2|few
TGTGCCAGCAGTGAATTGGGACAGGGCGGCAGGATAGCCCTCCACTTT
CASSELGQGGRIALHF
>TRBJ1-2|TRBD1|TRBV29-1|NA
TGCAGCGCCGAGGACAGGCCAGGGGGCGGCTACACCTTC
CSAEDRPGGGYTF
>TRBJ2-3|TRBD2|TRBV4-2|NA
TGTGCCAGCAGCCAAGAGCTAGCGGGGGGGGGAGATACGCAGTATTTT
CASSQELAGGGDTQYF
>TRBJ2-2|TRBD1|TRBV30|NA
TGTGCCTGGAGATACGGGGACAGGGGGAACGCCGGGGAGCTGTTTTTT
CAWRYGDRGNAGELFF
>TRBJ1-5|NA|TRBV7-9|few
TGTGCCAGCAGCTTTAATAGCAATCAGCCCCAGCATTTT
CASSFNSNQPQHF
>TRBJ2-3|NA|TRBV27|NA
TGTGCCAGCAGTTTATCGTCTTGGGGGTACACAGATACGCAGTATTTT
CASSLSSWGYTDTQYF
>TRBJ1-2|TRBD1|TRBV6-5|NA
TGTGCCAGCAGTTACCCACAGGGGGTGTATGGCTACACCTTC
CASSYPQGVYGYTF
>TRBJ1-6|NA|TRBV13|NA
TGTGCCAGCAGCTTGAACGGAGGGACTATTTCACCCCTCCACTTT
CASSLNGGTISPLHF
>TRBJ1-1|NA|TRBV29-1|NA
TGCAGCGTTGCAGAGCCGAACACTGAAGCTTTCTTT
CSVAEPNTEAFF
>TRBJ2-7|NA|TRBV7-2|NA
TGTGCCAGCAGCTTGGGGGGGATCAGGGGCTCCTACGAGCAGTACTTC
CASSLGGIRGSYEQYF
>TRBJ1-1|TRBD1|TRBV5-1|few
TGCGCCAGCAGCTTGAACGCCCCGGGACAGGGGTTGAAGGCTGAAGCTTTCTTT
CASSLNAPGQGLKAEAFF
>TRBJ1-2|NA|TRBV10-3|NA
TGTGCCATCAGTGTAGCTAACTATGGCTACACCTTC
CAISVANYGYTF
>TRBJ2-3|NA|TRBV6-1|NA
TGTGCCAGCAGTGCTCGCCCCCGCACAGATACGCAGTATTTT
CASSARPRTDTQYF
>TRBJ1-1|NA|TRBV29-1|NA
TGCAGCGTTGACAATGCAGGGTCCGGCACTGAAGCTTTCTTT
CSVDNAGSGTEAFF
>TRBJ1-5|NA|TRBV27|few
TGTGCCAGCAGTTCCGGAGGGGACAATCAGCCCCAGCATTTT
CASSSGGDNQPQHF
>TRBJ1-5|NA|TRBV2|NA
TGTGCCAGCAGTTCACTGACAGGAACCTATAGCAATCAGCCCCAGCATTTT
CASSSLTGTYSNQPQHF
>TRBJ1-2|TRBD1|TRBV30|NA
TGTGCCTGGAACCGGGACAGGGGGCCGGATGGCTACACCTTC
CAWNRDRGPDGYTF
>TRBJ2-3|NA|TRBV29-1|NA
TGCAGCGTGGACAAAAGTGGGGGCAAAACAGATACGCAGTATTTT
CSVDKSGGKTDTQYF
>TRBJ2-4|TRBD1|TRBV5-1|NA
TGCGCCAGCAGCCCGGGACAGGGGGTCTGGCGAGCCAAAAACATTCAGTACTTC
CASSPGQGVWRAKNIQYF
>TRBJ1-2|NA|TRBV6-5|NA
TGTGCCAGCAGTTACTCTCTCGTGGAGGGGAACTATGGCTACACCTTC
CASSYSLVEGNYGYTF
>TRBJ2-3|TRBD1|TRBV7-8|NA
TGTGCCAGCAGAAAAACAGACAGGGTCACTAGCACAGATACGCAGTATTTT
CASRKTDRVTSTDTQYF
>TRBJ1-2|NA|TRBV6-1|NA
TGTGCCAGCAGTGACGGAGCTAACTATGGCTACACCTTC
CASSDGANYGYTF
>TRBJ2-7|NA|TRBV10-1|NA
TGCGCCAGCAGTGAGTCTTCAACCGGCGAGCAGTACTTC
CASSESSTGEQYF
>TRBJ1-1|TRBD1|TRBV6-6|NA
TGTGCCAGCACACAACTCCACAGGGGGCTTGACACTGAAGCTTTCTTT
CASTQLHRGLDTEAFF
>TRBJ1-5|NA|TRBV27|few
TGTGCCAGCAGTTCCCGGTGGGGGGTAGGGAGCAATCAGCCCCAGCATTTT
CASSSRWGVGSNQPQHF
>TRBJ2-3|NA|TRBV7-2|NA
TGTGCCAGCAGCTCACAGGTTAGCACAGATACGCAGTATTTT
CASSSQVSTDTQYF
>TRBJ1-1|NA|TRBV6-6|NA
TGTGCCAGCAGTTACGTAGGGGCTCGGAACACTGAAGCTTTCTTT
CASSYVGARNTEAFF
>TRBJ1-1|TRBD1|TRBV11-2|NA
TGTGCCAGCAGCCTCCACAGGGGCCCGAACACTGAAGCTTTCTTT
CASSLHRGPNTEAFF
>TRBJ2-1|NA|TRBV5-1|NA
TGCGCCAGTAGAGCGACAGATTACTACAATGAGCAGTTCTTC
CASRATDYYNEQFF
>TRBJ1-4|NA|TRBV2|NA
TGTGCCAGCCGAGAGACTTCAAATGAAAAACTGTTTTTT
CASRETSNEKLFF
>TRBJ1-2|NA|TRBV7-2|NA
TGTGCCAGCAGCTTACCCCCGGGGGCGGGTGGCTACACCTTC
CASSLPPGAGGYTF
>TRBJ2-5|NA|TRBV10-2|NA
TGCGCCAGCAGTGAGTCGCCTAGCGCGTTACAAGAGACCCAGTACTTC
CASSESPSALQETQYF
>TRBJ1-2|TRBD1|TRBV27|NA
TGTGCCAGCAGTTCCCAGACAGGGGCCACCGAAGGCTACACCTTC
CASSSQTGATEGYTF
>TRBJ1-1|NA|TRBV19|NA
TGTGCCATCTCCATAAATAAGAACACTGAAGCTTTCTTT
CAISINKNTEAFF
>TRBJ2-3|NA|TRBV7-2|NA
TGTGCCAGCAGCCACCGGGACCCCAGCACAGATACGCAGTATTTT
CASSHRDPSTDTQYF